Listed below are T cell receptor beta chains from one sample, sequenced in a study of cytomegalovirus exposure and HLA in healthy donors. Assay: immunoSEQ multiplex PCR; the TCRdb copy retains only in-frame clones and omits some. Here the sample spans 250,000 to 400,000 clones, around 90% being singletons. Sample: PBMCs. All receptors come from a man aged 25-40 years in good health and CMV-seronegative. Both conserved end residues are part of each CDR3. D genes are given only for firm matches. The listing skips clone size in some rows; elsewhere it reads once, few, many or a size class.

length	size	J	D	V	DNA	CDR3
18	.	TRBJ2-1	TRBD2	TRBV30	TGTGCCTGGAGTGGACCTAGCGGGGGCCAAAGCTCCTACAATGAGCAGTTCTTC	CAWSGPSGGQSSYNEQFF
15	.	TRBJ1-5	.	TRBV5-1	TGCGCCAGCAGCTTGGACAGTGGTGCCAATCAGCCCCAGCATTTT	CASSLDSGANQPQHF
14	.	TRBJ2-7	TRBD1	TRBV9	TGTGCCAGCAGCGTGGGGACAGGCAACTACGAGCAGTACTTC	CASSVGTGNYEQYF
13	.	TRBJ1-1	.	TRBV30	TGTGCCTGCCCAACCCGAGCGAACACTGAAGCTTTCTTT	CACPTRANTEAFF
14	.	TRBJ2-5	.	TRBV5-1	TGCGCCAGCAGCAGCGGACGGCTAGAAGAGACCCAGTACTTC	CASSSGRLEETQYF
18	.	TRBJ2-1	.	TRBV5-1	TGCGCCAGCAGCTCGACTGACAGGACATCCTTCTCCTACAATGAGCAGTTCTTC	CASSSTDRTSFSYNEQFF
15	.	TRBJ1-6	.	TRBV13	TGTGCCAGCAGCTTAAAGGGGGACGGTAATTCACCCCTCCACTTT	CASSLKGDGNSPLHF
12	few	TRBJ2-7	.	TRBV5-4	TGTGCCAGCAGCCGTGACAGTTACGAGCAGTACTTC	CASSRDSYEQYF
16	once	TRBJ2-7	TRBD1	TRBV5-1	TGCGCCAGCAGCTTCGGAACCGGGACAGGGAAAGGCGAGCAGTACTTC	CASSFGTGTGKGEQYF
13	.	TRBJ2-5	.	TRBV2	TGTGCCAGCAGTTCCGCATGGACTGAGACCCAGTACTTC	CASSSAWTETQYF
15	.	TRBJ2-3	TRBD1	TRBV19	TGTGCCAGTAGTCAACAGGGGGCCTTGACAGATACGCAGTATTTT	CASSQQGALTDTQYF
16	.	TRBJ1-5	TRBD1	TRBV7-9	TGTGCCAGCAGCTTAATTGGGACAGGGGCGGATCAGCCCCAGCATTTT	CASSLIGTGADQPQHF